This T cell receptor (beta chain) was recorded in a study of cytomegalovirus exposure and HLA in healthy donors. Whole-study findings and limits: The authors assumed roughly uniform sequencing depth across donors for presence/absence analyses.

Comment on this clone: Its antigen is undetermined.

In germline, CDR1 is LNHDA, CDR2 SQIVND (reference sequence). The CDR3 contains 15 residues. Germline trimming cut 3 bases from V and 6 bases from J; bases unmatched to any gene: 8. In the PCR, 60 Vbeta and 13 Jbeta primers were used. Here immunoSEQ multiplex PCR was the method, and the copy in TCRdb shows in-frame clones only, minus some. In the table there are about 130,000 clones, 80% to 90% of which are singletons. The source of this sequence is a male donor in good health and CMV-seropositive. The chain combines TRBV19 with TRBJ1-2, with 9 bases fitting TRBD1. Sequencing was done on a sample of PBMCs. The CDR3 loop is CASSMSGTGLNGYTF. The CDR3 DNA is TGTGCCAGTAGTATGTCCGGGACAGGGTTAAATGGCTACACCTTC.